A selection of T cell receptor beta chains follows, all from one sample in a study of blood T cell repertoires in COVID-19. Sequenced by immunoSEQ multiplex PCR; TCRdb stores in-frame clones only, minus some. The sample lists nearly 200,000 clones, around 92% seen once, with approximately 8% in the top ten. The source material was PBMCs or T cells enriched from blood (not recorded which). These receptors all stem from a young woman who had recovered from COVID-19. Both conserved end residues are part of each CDR3. A D gene is named only where the DNA matches it firmly. Size values are once, few and many counts, or a class for expanded clones, and some rows have none.

v_call	j_call	d_call	clone_size	cdr3_nt	cdr3_aa
TRBV7-2	TRBJ1-1	NA	NA	TGTGCCAGCAGCTTAGTTTTTAAGAACACTGAAGCTTTCTTT	CASSLVFKNTEAFF
TRBV19	TRBJ1-2	NA	NA	TGTGCCAGTAGGAACAGGGATGAATTGGTTGGCTACACCTTC	CASRNRDELVGYTF
TRBV25-1	TRBJ2-7	TRBD1	few	TGTGCCAGCAGTGAATCGGGGACAGGGGGCAACGAGCAGTACTTC	CASSESGTGGNEQYF
TRBV18	TRBJ1-4	TRBD1	NA	TGTGCCAGCTCACCACGGGGACAGATGGGGGATGAAAAACTGTTTTTT	CASSPRGQMGDEKLFF
TRBV7-9	TRBJ1-3	NA	NA	TGTGCCAGCAGCTCGGAGCCTTCGTTGTATTTT	CASSSEPSLYF
TRBV12-1	TRBJ2-7	NA	once	TGTGCCAGCAGCTTTGGAGGACAGGGCCTCTACGAGCAGTACTTC	CASSFGGQGLYEQYF
TRBV28	TRBJ2-2	TRBD1	NA	TGTGCCAGCACCCATTCAGGGGGCAACACCGGGGAGCTGTTTTTT	CASTHSGGNTGELFF
TRBV12-3/TRBV12-4	TRBJ2-5	NA	NA	TGTGCCAGCAGTCCCGTAGAGGGTTCGACCCAGTACTTC	CASSPVEGSTQYF
TRBV28	TRBJ2-3	NA	NA	TGTGCCAGCAGTTTACCCAGACAGCAACCCACAGATACGCAGTATTTT	CASSLPRQQPTDTQYF
TRBV6-5	TRBJ1-3	NA	NA	TGTGCCAGCACGGAGGAGCACGGAAACACCATATATTTT	CASTEEHGNTIYF
TRBV5-1	TRBJ2-3	NA	once	TGCGCCAGCAGCTTGGGAGGGTTCGCTAGCACAGATACGCAGTATTTT	CASSLGGFASTDTQYF
TRBV9	TRBJ1-2	TRBD1	NA	TGTGCCAGCAGCGAAGGACAGGGCTATGGCTACACCTTC	CASSEGQGYGYTF
TRBV6-1	TRBJ2-3	TRBD1	few	TGTGCCAGCAGTGAAGGAGGGGACAGGTACACAGATACGCAGTATTTT	CASSEGGDRYTDTQYF
TRBV10-3	TRBJ1-1	NA	once	TGTGCCATCAGTGAGTCGGCGACACCCACTAACACTGAAGCTTTCTTT	CAISESATPTNTEAFF
TRBV5-1	TRBJ2-7	TRBD2	once	TGCGCCAGCATGGCTAGCGGAGGCTCCTACGAGCAGTACTTC	CASMASGGSYEQYF
TRBV21-1	TRBJ2-1	NA	NA	TGTGCCAGCAGCAAAGAGCTTAGCGGGGGGGCATTATTTAATGAGCAGTTCTTC	CASSKELSGGALFNEQFF
TRBV5-4	TRBJ1-6	TRBD1	NA	TGTGCCAGCAGCTTCCCGGGACAGGTTAATTCACCCCTCCACTTT	CASSFPGQVNSPLHF
TRBV27	TRBJ2-7	NA	NA	TGTGCCAGCAGTACCCAAGGGGGGGGCTTCTACGAGCAGTACTTC	CASSTQGGGFYEQYF
TRBV25-1	TRBJ2-1	TRBD2	NA	TGTGCCAGCAGACGGCGGGGGGTAGGCAATGAGCAGTTCTTC	CASRRRGVGNEQFF
TRBV28	TRBJ1-1	TRBD1	NA	TGTGCCAGCATCGGGGACAGGAACACTGAAGCTTTCTTT	CASIGDRNTEAFF
TRBV6-6	TRBJ2-1	NA	NA	TGTGCCAGCAGTTACTCGAGAGTCTACAATGAGCAGTTCTTC	CASSYSRVYNEQFF
TRBV4-1	TRBJ2-2	TRBD2	NA	TGCGCCAGCAGCCAACGCGGGAAGCTAGCGGGGGAATACGCCGGGGAGCTGTTTTTT	CASSQRGKLAGEYAGELFF
TRBV6-5	TRBJ1-2	TRBD1	NA	TGTGCCAGCAGCCTACAAGGACAGGGGGATGGCTACACCTTC	CASSLQGQGDGYTF
TRBV7-9	TRBJ1-1	TRBD1	NA	TGTGCCAGCAGGGCGACAGGGGGCATCACTGAAGCTTTCTTT	CASRATGGITEAFF
TRBV5-1	TRBJ1-3	NA	once	TGCGCCAGCAGCGAGGGCCCCACTGGAAACACCATATATTTT	CASSEGPTGNTIYF
TRBV4-1	TRBJ2-1	TRBD2	NA	TGCGCCAGCAGCCAAGTGATAGCGGGGGACAATGAGCAGTTCTTC	CASSQVIAGDNEQFF
TRBV10-3	TRBJ2-7	NA	NA	TGTGCCATCAGTGAGTCGGGCGGCAGGGCAGGCGAGCAGTACTTC	CAISESGGRAGEQYF
TRBV30	TRBJ1-2	TRBD1	NA	TGTGCCTGGAGTCCGGACAGGAACTCCTTAACCCACTATGGCTACACCTTC	CAWSPDRNSLTHYGYTF